This T cell receptor (beta chain) appears in the sequencing data of a study of molecular identifiers for immune sequencing clone quantification. TCRdb reanalysed the PCR reads using MiXCR and keeps one entry per CDR3 protein. The sample yields under 650,000 distinct CDR3 sequences, roughly 21% seen once. This CDR3 has 15 residues. This clonotype was detected ten times or more. The genes are TRBV21-1 and TRBJ2-3; the tabulated D call, TRBD2, remains unverified against the DNA. TRBV21-1 is noted as a pseudogene. Sequenced input: naive CD8+ T cells from blood, with Jurkat cell RNA spiked in. Subset meaning: FACS-sorted CD8+CD4-CCR7+CD45RA+ naive T cells. The receptor comes from a human donor in good health. Some libraries in this study had Jurkat cell RNA spiked in. The CDR3: CASSASGGESDTQYF. CDR3 coding DNA: TGTGCCAGCAGCGCTAGCGGAGGCGAGTCAGATACGCAGTATTTT.